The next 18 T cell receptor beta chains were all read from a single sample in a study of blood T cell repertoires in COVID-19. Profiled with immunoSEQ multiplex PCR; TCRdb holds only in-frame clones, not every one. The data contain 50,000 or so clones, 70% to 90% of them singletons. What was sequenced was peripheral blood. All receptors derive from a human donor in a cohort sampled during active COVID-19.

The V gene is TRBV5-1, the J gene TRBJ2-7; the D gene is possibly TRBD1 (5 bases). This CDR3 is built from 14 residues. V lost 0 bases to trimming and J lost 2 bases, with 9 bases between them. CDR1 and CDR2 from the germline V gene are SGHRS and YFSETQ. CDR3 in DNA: TGCGCCAGCAGCTTGGAAGTAGGGGCCTACGAGCAGTACTTC. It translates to CASSLEVGAYEQYF.

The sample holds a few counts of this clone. In nucleotides, the CDR3 is TGCAGCGTGGGGACAAATTCACCCCTCCACTTT. This encodes CSVGTNSPLHF. This sequence joins TRBV29-1 and TRBJ1-6; TRBD1 is a possible D gene (6 bases). This CDR3 is 11 amino acids long. V was pared by 6 bases and J by 7 bases, with 7 bases between. Per the germline V gene, CDR1 is SQVTM and CDR2 is ANQGSEA.

The CDR3 nucleotides read TGTGCCAGCAGTGCCACGGACCCGGGACTAGCGGGAGGGCCCGGCGGGGAGCTGTTTTTT. Translating gives CASSATDPGLAGGPGGELFF. The chain links TRBV2 to TRBJ2-2, with 16 bases that match TRBD2. Germline V CDR1 and CDR2: SNHLY, FYNNEI. V was pared by 4 bases and J by 7 bases, with 15 bases of the junction left unmatched. This CDR3 contains 20 residues.

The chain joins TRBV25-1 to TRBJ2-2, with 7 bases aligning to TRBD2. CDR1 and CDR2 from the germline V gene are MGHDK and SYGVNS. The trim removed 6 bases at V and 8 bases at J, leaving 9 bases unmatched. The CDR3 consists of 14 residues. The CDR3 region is CASSEGRARGELFF. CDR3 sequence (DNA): TGTGCCAGCAGCGAAGGGAGGGCTAGGGGGGAGCTGTTTTTT.

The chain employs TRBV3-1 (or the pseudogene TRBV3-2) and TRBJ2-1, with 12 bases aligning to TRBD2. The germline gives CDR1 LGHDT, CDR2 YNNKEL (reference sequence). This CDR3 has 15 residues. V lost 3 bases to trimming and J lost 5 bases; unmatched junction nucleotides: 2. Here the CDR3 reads CASSHTSGRNNEQFF. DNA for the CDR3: TGTGCCAGCAGCCACACTAGCGGGAGGAACAATGAGCAGTTCTTC.

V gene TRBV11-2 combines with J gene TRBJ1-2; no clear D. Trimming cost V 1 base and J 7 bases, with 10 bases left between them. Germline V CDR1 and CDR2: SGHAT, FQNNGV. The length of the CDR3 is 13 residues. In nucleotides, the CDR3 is TGTGCCAGCAGCTTAGTAATTGAGGGTGGCTACACCTTC. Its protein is CASSLVIEGGYTF.

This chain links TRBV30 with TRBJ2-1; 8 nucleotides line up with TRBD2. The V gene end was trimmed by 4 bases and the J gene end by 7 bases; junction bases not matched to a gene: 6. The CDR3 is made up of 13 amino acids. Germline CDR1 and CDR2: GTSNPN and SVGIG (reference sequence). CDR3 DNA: TGTGCCTGGAATCCCGGGGGGGGGAATGAGCAGTTCTTC. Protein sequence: CAWNPGGGNEQFF. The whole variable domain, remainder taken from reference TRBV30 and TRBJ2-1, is SQTIHQWPATLVQPVGSPLSLECTVEGTSNPNLYWYRQAAGRGLQLLFYSVGIGQISSEVPQNLSASRPQDRQFILSSKKLLLSDSGFYLCAWNPGGGNEQFFGPGTRLTVL.

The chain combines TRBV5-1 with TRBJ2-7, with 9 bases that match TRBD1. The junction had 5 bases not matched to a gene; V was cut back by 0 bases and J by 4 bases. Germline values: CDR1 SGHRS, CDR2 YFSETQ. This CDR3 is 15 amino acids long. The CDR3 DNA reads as TGCGCCAGCAGCTTGGGCGTGGGGACAGGGTACGAGCAGTACTTC. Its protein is CASSLGVGTGYEQYF.

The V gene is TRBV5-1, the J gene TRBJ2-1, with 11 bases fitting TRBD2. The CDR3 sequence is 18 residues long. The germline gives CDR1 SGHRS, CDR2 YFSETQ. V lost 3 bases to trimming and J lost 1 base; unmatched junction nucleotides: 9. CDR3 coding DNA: TGCGCCAGCAGCTCATTCCGGACTAGCGGGCGATCCTACAATGAGCAGTTCTTC. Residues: CASSSFRTSGRSYNEQFF.

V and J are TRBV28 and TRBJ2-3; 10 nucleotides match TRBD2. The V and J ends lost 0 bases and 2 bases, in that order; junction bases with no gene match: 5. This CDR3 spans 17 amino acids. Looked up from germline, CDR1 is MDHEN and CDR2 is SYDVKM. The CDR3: CASSLWTSGSHTDTQYF. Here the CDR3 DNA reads TGTGCCAGCAGTTTATGGACTAGCGGGTCCCACACAGATACGCAGTATTTT.

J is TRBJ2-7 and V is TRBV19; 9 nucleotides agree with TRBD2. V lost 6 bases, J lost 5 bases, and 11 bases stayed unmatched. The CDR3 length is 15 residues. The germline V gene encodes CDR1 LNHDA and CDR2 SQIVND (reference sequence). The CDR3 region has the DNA TGTGCCAGTAGCTCTACCTCGGCTAGCGGGGACGAGCAGTACTTC. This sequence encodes CASSSTSASGDEQYF. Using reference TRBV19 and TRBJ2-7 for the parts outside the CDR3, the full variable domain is DGGITQSPKYLFRKEGQNVTLSCEQNLNHDAMYWYRQDPGQGLRLIYYSQIVNDFQKGDIAEGYSVSREKKESFPLTVTSAQKNPTAFYLCASSSTSASGDEQYFGPGTRLTVT.

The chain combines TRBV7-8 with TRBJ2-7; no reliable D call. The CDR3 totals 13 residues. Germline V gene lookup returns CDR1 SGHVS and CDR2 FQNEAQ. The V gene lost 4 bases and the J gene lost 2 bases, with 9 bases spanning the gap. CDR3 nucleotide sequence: TGTGCCAGCAGCTCTCCTACGACCTACGAGCAGTACTTC. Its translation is CASSSPTTYEQYF.

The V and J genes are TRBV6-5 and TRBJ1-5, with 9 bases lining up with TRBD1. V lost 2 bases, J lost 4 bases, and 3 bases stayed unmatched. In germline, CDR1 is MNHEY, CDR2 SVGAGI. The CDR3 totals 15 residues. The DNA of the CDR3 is TGTGCCAGCAGTTACGGTGGGACAGGGAATCAGCCCCAGCATTTT. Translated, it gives CASSYGGTGNQPQHF.

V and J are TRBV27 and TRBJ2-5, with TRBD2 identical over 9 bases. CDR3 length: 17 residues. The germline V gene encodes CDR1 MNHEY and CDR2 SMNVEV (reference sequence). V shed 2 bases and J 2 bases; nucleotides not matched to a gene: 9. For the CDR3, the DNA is TGTGCCAGCAGTTTAGGGGCTAGCGGGGACCTACAAGAGACCCAGTACTTC. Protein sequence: CASSLGASGDLQETQYF.

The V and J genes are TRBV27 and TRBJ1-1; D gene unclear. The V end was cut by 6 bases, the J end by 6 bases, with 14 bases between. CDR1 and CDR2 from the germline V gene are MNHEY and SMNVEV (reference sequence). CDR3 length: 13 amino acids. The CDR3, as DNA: TGTGCCAGCAGGCGGGCAGGCAGCGCTGAAGCTTTCTTT. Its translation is CASRRAGSAEAFF.

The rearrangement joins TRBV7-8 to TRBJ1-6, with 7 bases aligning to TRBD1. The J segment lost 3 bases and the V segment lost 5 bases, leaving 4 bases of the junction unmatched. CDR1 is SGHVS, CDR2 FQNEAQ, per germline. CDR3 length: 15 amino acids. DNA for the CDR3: TGTGCCAGCAGCCGACGGACAGGCTATAATTCACCCCTCCACTTT. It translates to CASSRRTGYNSPLHF.

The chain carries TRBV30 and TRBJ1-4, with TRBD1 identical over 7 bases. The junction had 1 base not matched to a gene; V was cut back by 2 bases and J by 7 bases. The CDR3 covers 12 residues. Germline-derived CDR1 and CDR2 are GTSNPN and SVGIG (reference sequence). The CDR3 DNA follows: TGTGCCTGGAGTCGACAGGGTGAAAAACTGTTTTTT. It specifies CAWSRQGEKLFF.

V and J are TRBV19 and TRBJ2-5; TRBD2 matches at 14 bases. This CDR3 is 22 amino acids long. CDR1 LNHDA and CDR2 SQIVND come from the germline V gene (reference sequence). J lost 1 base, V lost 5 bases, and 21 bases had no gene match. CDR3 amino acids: CASSLIGGPGTSGGDPQETQYF. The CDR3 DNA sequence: TGTGCCAGTAGTCTAATTGGGGGCCCCGGGACTAGCGGGGGAGACCCCCAAGAGACCCAGTACTTC.